This section outlines one T cell receptor (beta chain) sequence together with its context. These data come from a study of blood T cell repertoires in COVID-19. The overall study: Italy, Spain and the United States were the sources of the convalescent and acute COVID-19 samples.

V trimming: 6 bases; J trimming: 1 base; junction bases outside the gene matches: 7. CDR1 SGHTA and CDR2 FQGNSA come from the germline V gene. CDR3 length: 15 residues. Using immunoSEQ multiplex PCR, the repertoire was profiled, and TCRdb retains in-frame clones only, with some absent. Counted here are some 240,000 clones, roughly 82% occurring once; the ten biggest clones make up 1.4%. Sequencing input: peripheral blood. The sequence was collected from a woman in her 40s who had recovered from COVID-19. The chain carries TRBV7-2 and TRBJ2-3; 7 bases agree with TRBD1. The CDR3 DNA reads TGTGCCAGCAGTTCACAGGGGATGGGCACAGATACGCAGTATTTT. As protein: CASSSQGMGTDTQYF.